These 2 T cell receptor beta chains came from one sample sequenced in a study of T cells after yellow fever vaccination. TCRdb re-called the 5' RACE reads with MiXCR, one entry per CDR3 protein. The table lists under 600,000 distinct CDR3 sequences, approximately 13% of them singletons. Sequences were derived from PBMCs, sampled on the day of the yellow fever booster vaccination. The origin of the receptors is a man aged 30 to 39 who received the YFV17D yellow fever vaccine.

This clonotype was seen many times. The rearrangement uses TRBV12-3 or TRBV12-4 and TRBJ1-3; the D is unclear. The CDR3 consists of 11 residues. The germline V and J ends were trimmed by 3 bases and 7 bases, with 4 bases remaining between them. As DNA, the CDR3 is TGTGCCAGCAGTTTCGGTAACACCATATATTTT. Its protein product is CASSFGNTIYF.

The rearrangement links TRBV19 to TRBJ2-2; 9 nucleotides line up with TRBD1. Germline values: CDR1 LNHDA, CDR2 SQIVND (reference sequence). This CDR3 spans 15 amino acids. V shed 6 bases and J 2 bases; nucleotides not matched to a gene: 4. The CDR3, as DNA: TGTGCCAGTAGAAGGGACAGGGTCAACACCGGGGAGCTGTTTTTT. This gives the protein CASRRDRVNTGELFF.